This T cell receptor (beta chain) was observed in a study of cytomegalovirus exposure and HLA in healthy donors. Study-wide results and caveats: The productive fraction for most TCR beta V segments was about 90% or about 30% in an earlier analysis. In a later analysis, TCR beta V- and J-gene trimming showed a link to a missense DCLRE1C variant.

At collection, donors were nominally healthy, but unrecorded immune exposures were probable. About this clone: As yet, its antigen is unknown.

Use of 60 Vbeta and 13 Jbeta primers characterized the PCR. Sequencing was performed with immunoSEQ multiplex PCR; in TCRdb, only in-frame clones are kept and a portion is missing. Of approximately 180,000 clones in the sample, 84% were seen once. The CDR3 is 13 amino acids. V lost 7 bases to trimming and J lost 7 bases, with 16 bases between them. Germline CDR1 and CDR2: MNHEY and SMNVEV (reference sequence). The material sequenced was PBMCs. The V gene is TRBV27, the J gene TRBJ2-5; a possible D gene is TRBD2 (5 bases). The source of this sequence is a girl under 18 in good health and CMV-seropositive. Here the CDR3 reads CASMDGGSVTQYF. CDR3 sequence (DNA): TGTGCCAGCATGGACGGTGGGAGTGTGACCCAGTACTTC.